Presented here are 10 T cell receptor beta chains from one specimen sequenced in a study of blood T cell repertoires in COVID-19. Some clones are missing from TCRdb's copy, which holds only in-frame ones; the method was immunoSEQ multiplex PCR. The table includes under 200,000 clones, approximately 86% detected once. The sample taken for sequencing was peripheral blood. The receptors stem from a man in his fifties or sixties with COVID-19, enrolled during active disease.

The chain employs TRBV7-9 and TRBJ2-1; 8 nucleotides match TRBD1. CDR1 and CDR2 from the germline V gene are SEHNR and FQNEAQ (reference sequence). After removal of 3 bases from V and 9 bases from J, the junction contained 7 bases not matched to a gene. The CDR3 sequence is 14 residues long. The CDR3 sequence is CASSLGSGGREQFF. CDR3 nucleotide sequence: TGTGCCAGCAGCTTGGGATCAGGGGGCCGTGAGCAGTTCTTC. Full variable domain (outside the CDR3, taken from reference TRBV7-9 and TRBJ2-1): DTGVSQNPRHKITKRGQNVTFRCDPISEHNRLYWYRQTLGQGPEFLTYFQNEAQLEKSRLLSDRFSAERPKGSFSTLEIQRTEQGDSAMYLCASSLGSGGREQFFGPGTRLTVL.

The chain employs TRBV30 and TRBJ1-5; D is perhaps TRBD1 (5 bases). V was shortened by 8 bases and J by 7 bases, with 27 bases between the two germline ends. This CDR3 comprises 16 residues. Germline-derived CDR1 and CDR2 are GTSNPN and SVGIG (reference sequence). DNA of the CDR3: TGTGCCGCGCTTATTGCGGGGGTGTTGAGGGTCCAGCCCCAGCATTTT. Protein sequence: CAALIAGVLRVQPQHF.

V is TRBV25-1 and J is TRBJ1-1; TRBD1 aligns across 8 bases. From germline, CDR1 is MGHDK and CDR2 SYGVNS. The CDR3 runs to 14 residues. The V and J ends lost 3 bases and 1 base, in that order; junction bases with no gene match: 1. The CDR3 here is CASSDGQGNTEAFF. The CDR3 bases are TGTGCCAGCAGTGATGGACAGGGGAACACTGAAGCTTTCTTT.

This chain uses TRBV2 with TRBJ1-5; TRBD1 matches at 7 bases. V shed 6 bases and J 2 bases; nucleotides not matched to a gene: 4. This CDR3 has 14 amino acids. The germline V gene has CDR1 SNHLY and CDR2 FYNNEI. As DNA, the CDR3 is TGTGCCAGCAGCCTTGGACAGGGCAATCAGCCCCAGCATTTT. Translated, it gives CASSLGQGNQPQHF.

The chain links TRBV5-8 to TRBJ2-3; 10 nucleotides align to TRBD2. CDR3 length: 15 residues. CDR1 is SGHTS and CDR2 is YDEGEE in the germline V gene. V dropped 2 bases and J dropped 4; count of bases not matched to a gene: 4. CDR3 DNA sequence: TGTGCCAGCAGCTTTAGCGGGAGGAGTCCAGATACGCAGTATTTT. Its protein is CASSFSGRSPDTQYF.

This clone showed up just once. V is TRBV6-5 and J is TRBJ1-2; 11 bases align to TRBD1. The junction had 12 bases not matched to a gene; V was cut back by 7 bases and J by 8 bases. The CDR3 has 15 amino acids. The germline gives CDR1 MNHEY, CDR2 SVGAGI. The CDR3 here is CASNLGQGALGGYTF. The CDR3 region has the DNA TGTGCCAGCAATCTAGGACAGGGGGCCTTAGGAGGCTACACCTTC.

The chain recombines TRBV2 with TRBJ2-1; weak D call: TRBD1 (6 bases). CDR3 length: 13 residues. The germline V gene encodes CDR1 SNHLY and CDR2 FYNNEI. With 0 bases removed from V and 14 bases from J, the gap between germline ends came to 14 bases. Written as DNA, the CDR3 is TGTGCCAGCAGTGAAGCAGGGGGTCGAAGTAAGTTCTTC. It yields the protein CASSEAGGRSKFF.

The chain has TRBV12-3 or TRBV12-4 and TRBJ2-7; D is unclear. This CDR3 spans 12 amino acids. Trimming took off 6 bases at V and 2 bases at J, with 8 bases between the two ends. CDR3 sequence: CASSPEAYEQYF. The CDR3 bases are TGTGCCAGCAGCCCTGAGGCCTACGAGCAGTACTTC.

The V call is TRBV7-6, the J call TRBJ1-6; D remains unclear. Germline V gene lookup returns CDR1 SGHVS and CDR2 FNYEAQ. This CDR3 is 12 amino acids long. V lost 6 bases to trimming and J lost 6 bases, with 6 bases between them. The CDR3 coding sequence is TGTGCCAGCAGGACGGGTAATTCACCCCTCCACTTT. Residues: CASRTGNSPLHF.

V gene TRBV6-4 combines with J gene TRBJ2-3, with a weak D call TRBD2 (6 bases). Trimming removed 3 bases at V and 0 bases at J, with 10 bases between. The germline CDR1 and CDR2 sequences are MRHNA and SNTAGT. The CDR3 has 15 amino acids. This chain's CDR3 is CASSEDYISTDTQYF. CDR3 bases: TGTGCCAGCAGTGAGGACTACATCAGCACAGATACGCAGTATTTT.